Below, 16 T cell receptor beta chains from the same sample are listed, as sequenced in a study of T cells in Graves' hyperthyroidism and ophthalmopathy. Authors of the study amplified TCR beta CDR3 regions from RNA transcripts. The HTBI set primed first-round TCR CDR3 RT-PCR. MiXCR was run by TCRdb on the multiplex PCR reads, yielding one entry per CDR3 protein. The sample comprises a few hundred thousand distinct CDR3 sequences, about 16% of which are singletons, and over 25% rests with the top ten. Sequenced input: blood. The receptors were gathered from a woman between 25 and 40 years old with Graves' ophthalmopathy.

The J gene is TRBJ1-1, the V gene TRBV12-5, with a weak D call TRBD1 (5 bases). Trimming took 7 bases from V and 4 from J, leaving 10 bases between them. The CDR3 is 12 residues long. Germline lookup yields CDR1 LGHNT and CDR2 FRNRAP. Written as DNA, the CDR3 is TGTGCTAGTGCCCTGGGGGTCACTGAAGCTTTCTTT. Translated: CASALGVTEAFF.

The chain recombines TRBV20-1 with TRBJ2-5; 11 positions match TRBD2. The CDR3 has 14 residues. Germline V gene sequence: CDR1 DFQATT, CDR2 SNEGSKA (reference sequence). Unmatched junction bases numbered 9, after V lost 2 bases and J lost 10 bases. CDR3 bases: TGCAGTGCTAGAAGACTAGCGGGGACCAGGGTCCAGTACTTC. Translated, it gives CSARRLAGTRVQYF.

The gene calls are TRBV12-3 or TRBV12-4 and TRBJ2-5; 11 nucleotides agree with TRBD2. V lost 3 bases to trimming and J lost 6 bases; unmatched junction nucleotides: 6. The CDR3 length is 15 residues. The CDR3 nucleotides read TGTGCCAGCAGTTTCGGGCTAGCGGGAGGACAGACCCAGTACTTC. Residues: CASSFGLAGGQTQYF.

The V and J genes are TRBV9 and TRBJ2-7, with D possibly TRBD2 on 6 matching bases. Germline CDR1 is SGDLS and CDR2 is YYNGEE. CDR3 length: 14 amino acids. V gave up 2 bases and J gave up 3 bases, with 12 bases separating them. CDR3 DNA sequence: TGTGCCAGCAGCGTGGGGGGAGCGGACTACGAGCAGTACTTC. Protein: CASSVGGADYEQYF.

This chain connects TRBV11-2 to TRBJ2-7; D is ambiguous. The CDR3 is 15 residues long. V lost 1 base to trimming and J lost 2 bases, with 12 bases between them. Germline loops: CDR1 SGHAT, CDR2 FQNNGV. The CDR3 protein is CASSLGGSDTYEQYF. Written as DNA, the CDR3 is TGTGCCAGCAGCTTAGGCGGATCGGATACCTACGAGCAGTACTTC.

This clonotype was seen more than once but under ten times. CDR3 in amino acids: CSARSVTTGLFF. The CDR3 DNA reads TGCAGTGCTAGATCGGTAACAACAGGGCTGTTCTTC. The chain employs TRBV20-1 and TRBJ2-1; a possible D gene is TRBD1 (6 bases). Germline CDR1 is DFQATT and CDR2 is SNEGSKA (reference sequence). The CDR3 covers 12 residues. The V gene lost 2 bases and the J gene lost 15 bases, with 17 bases spanning the gap.

This clonotype was seen a few times. This chain connects TRBV7-9 to TRBJ2-5; D is possibly TRBD2 (6 bases). V lost 2 bases, J lost 5 bases, and 18 bases lay in between. The germline V gene has CDR1 SEHNR and CDR2 FQNEAQ (reference sequence). The CDR3 length is 16 residues. The CDR3 DNA sequence: TGTGCCAGCAGCTTAATCTTAACGGGAGTTGTGGAGACCCAGTACTTC. Protein: CASSLILTGVVETQYF.

A few counts support this clonotype. V is TRBV6-1 and J is TRBJ2-3; D possibly corresponds to TRBD1 (6 bases). The V gene lost 2 bases and the J gene lost 6 bases, with 12 bases spanning the gap. Germline assignment: CDR1 MNHNS and CDR2 SASEGT. CDR3 length equals 14 residues. In DNA form, the CDR3 reads TGTGCCAGCAGTGAATCCGGACAGTCCGATACGCAGTATTTT. Its protein is CASSESGQSDTQYF.

This clonotype was picked up many times. The V call is TRBV4-1, the J call TRBJ1-1, with unresolved D. Germline-derived CDR1 and CDR2 are MGHRA and YSYEKL. This CDR3 is built from 16 residues. V was cut by 1 base and J by 2 bases, with 14 bases left in between. The CDR3 DNA sequence: TGCGCCAGCAGCCAAGGACTTCTTAACGCCAACACTGAAGCTTTCTTT. Its protein product is CASSQGLLNANTEAFF.

This clonotype was observed a handful of times. The rearrangement links TRBV10-3 to TRBJ2-5; TRBD2 agrees at 7 bases. Germline V gives CDR1 ENHRY, CDR2 SYGVKD. J gave up 1 base and V 1 base, and 6 bases lay outside the gene matches. The CDR3 is 16 residues long. The CDR3 loop is CAISEWLADSQETQYF. DNA of the CDR3: TGTGCCATCAGTGAGTGGCTAGCGGACTCCCAAGAGACCCAGTACTTC.

This clonotype was seen repeatedly, ten times or more. The chain couples TRBV7-2 to TRBJ2-1; 7 positions agree with TRBD1. The CDR3 sequence is 16 residues long. V trimming: 2 bases; J trimming: 2 bases; junction bases outside the gene matches: 6. CDR1 and CDR2 from the germline V gene are SGHTA and FQGNSA. CDR3 residues: CASSLSPGGPYNEQFF. The CDR3 bases are TGTGCCAGCAGCTTATCGCCAGGGGGACCCTACAATGAGCAGTTCTTC.

The V and J genes are TRBV5-1 and TRBJ2-7, with D possibly being TRBD2 (6 bases). This CDR3 spans 15 amino acids. The V gene's germline CDR1 is SGHRS and CDR2 YFSETQ. Trimming stripped 1 base from V and 2 bases from J, with 13 bases between. DNA of the CDR3: TGCGCCAGCAGCTTGCTACCCGGGAGCGCCTACGAGCAGTACTTC. It codes for CASSLLPGSAYEQYF.

This clonotype showed up many times. The chain links TRBV7-2 to TRBJ2-3; a weak D match, TRBD1 (5 bases). The CDR3 covers 15 residues. Trimming left V 3 bases short and J 0 bases short, with 10 bases between. Germline CDR1 and CDR2: SGHTA and FQGNSA. DNA of the CDR3: TGTGCCAGCAGCTTTAGGGGATTAAGCACAGATACGCAGTATTTT. It specifies CASSFRGLSTDTQYF.

The rearrangement links TRBV28 to TRBJ2-2; possibly TRBD2 for D (5 bases). The CDR3 contains 14 residues. Germline assignment: CDR1 MDHEN and CDR2 SYDVKM. The V end lost 3 bases, the J end lost 4 bases, and 9 bases lay between the germline ends. Written as DNA, the CDR3 is TGTGCCAGCAGTTTGGACGGGGTCACCGGGGAGCTGTTTTTT. Amino acids: CASSLDGVTGELFF.

This clonotype was recorded a few times. The chain has TRBV5-8 and TRBJ2-2, with D perhaps TRBD1 (5 bases). CDR1 and CDR2 from the germline V gene are SGHTS and YDEGEE. The CDR3 length is 14 residues. The V and J ends lost 4 bases and 7 bases respectively, with 14 bases between them. The CDR3 bases are TGTGCCAGCAGCCGATTCAGGGTAGGCGGGGAGCTGTTTTTT. Protein product: CASSRFRVGGELFF.

The V gene is TRBV27, the J gene TRBJ2-7, with D perhaps assigned TRBD1 or TRBD2 (5 bases each). There are 16 residues in the CDR3. The germline CDR1 and CDR2 sequences are MNHEY and SMNVEV (reference sequence). The germline V and J ends were trimmed by 9 bases and 0 bases, with 21 bases remaining between them. The DNA for the CDR3 is TGTGCCAGTAGTATCGGGGCAGGCCGGAGCTCCTACGAGCAGTACTTC. Protein sequence: CASSIGAGRSSYEQYF.